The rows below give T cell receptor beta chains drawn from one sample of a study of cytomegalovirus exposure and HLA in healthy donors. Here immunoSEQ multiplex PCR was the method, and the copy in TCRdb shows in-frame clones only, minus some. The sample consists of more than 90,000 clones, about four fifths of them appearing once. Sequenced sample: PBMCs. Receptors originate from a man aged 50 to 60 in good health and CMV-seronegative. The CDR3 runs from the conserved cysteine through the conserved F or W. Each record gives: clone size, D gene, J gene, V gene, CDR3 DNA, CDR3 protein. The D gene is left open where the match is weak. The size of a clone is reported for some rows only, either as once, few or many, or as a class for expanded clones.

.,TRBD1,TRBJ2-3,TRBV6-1,TGTGCCAGCACTACAGGACAGGGCAGAACAGATACGCAGTATTTT,CASTTGQGRTDTQYF
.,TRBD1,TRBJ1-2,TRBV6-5,TGTGCCAGCAGTTATTCGGGGACAGGGGGTAATGGCTACACCTTC,CASSYSGTGGNGYTF
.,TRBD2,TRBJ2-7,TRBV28,TGTGCCAGCAGTCCTGCCGGGGGGGGGCCCTACGAGCAGTACTTC,CASSPAGGGPYEQYF
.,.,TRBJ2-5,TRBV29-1,TGCAGCGTTGAGTTCCCGTCCAGGGAAGAGGCCCAGTACTTC,CSVEFPSREEAQYF
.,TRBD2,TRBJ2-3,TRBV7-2,TGTGCCAGCAGCTATTCCGGGAGGGATGGAGATACGCAGTATTTT,CASSYSGRDGDTQYF
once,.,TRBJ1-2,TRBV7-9,TGTGCCAGCAGCTTCTCAGGTTCAGGCGGCTACACCTTC,CASSFSGSGGYTF
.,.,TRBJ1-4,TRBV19,TGTGCCAGTAGTTCTAGGTTTAGGGAAAAACTGTTTTTT,CASSSRFREKLFF
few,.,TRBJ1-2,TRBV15,TGTGCCACCAGCAAACAAGGGGGGGTCAGCTATGGCTACACCTTC,CATSKQGGVSYGYTF
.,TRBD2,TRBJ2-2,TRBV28,TGTGCCAGCACCCCCTTCGGACTAGCGGGAGGTGGGAACACCGGGGAGCTGTTTTTT,CASTPFGLAGGGNTGELFF
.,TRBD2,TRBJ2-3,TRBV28,TGTGCCAGCGGGACTAGCGGCACAGATACGCAGTATTTT,CASGTSGTDTQYF
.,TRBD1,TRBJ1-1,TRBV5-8,TGTGCCAGCAGCCCCGGATGGAGGGGGCACACTGAAGCTTTCTTT,CASSPGWRGHTEAFF
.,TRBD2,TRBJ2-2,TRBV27,TGTGCCAGCAGTCTGGCGGGACTAGCAGTCGGGGAGCTGTTTTTT,CASSLAGLAVGELFF
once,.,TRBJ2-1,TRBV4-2,TGTGCCAGCAGCCAAGGTGCTGAGGCCAATGAGCAGTTCTTC,CASSQGAEANEQFF
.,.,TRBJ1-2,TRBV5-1,TGCGCCAGCAGGGAGGGGTATGGCTACACCTTC,CASREGYGYTF
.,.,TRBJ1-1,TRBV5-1,TGCGCCAGCAGCGCCGAGGAGGCGAACACTGAAGCTTTCTTT,CASSAEEANTEAFF
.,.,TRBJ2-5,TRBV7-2,TGTGCCAGCAGCCCCGGGCCCCGACTAGTAGAGACCCAGTACTTC,CASSPGPRLVETQYF
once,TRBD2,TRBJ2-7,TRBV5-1,TGCGCCAGCAGCTTTTCTGTTGGGACTAGCGGGGGGTCGACCTACGAGCAGTACTTC,CASSFSVGTSGGSTYEQYF
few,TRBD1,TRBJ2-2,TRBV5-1,TGCGCCAGCAGCTTGGATGGGACAGGGGGCAAATCCGGGGAGCTGTTTTTT,CASSLDGTGGKSGELFF
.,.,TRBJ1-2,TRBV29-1,TGCAGCGTTGAGTTTAGGTATCGACAGGATGGTGAATATGGCTACACCTTC,CSVEFRYRQDGEYGYTF
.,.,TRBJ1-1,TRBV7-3,TGTGCCAGCAGCTGGACAGCAAACACTGAAGCTTTCTTT,CASSWTANTEAFF
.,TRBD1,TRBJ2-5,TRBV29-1,TGCAGCGAGGGGGACAGGGGGTCGGAGACCCAGTACTTC,CSEGDRGSETQYF
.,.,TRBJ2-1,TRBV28,TGTGCCAGCAGTTTTGGGAGGCGGAATGAGCAGTTCTTC,CASSFGRRNEQFF
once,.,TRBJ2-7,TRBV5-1,TGCGCCAGCAGCTCAGGGGCCTCCTACGAGCAGTACTTC,CASSSGASYEQYF
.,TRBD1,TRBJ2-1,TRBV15,TGTGCCACCAGCAGGGGGGGACAGGGGTCAGGGGAGCAGTTCTTC,CATSRGGQGSGEQFF
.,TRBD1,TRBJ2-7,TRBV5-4,TGTGCCAGCAGCTTCGAGGACAGGGGGATACGCGAGCAGTACTTC,CASSFEDRGIREQYF
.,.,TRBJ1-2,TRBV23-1,TGCGCCAGCAGTCAATCGACAAACTATGGCTACACCTTC,CASSQSTNYGYTF
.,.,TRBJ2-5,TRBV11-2,TGTGCCAGCAGCCGTTGGGTGGAGGAGACCCAGTACTTC,CASSRWVEETQYF
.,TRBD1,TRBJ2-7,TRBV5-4,TGTGCCAGCAGCACGAGGAGGGGACAGGGATTCCCCTACGAGCAGTACTTC,CASSTRRGQGFPYEQYF
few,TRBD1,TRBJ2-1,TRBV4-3,TGCGCCAGCAGCCGGGCTTGGACAGGGGGGTCGGGCAATGAGCAGTTCTTC,CASSRAWTGGSGNEQFF